These T cell receptor beta chains were read from a single sample in a study of blood T cell repertoires in COVID-19. Sequencing was performed with immunoSEQ multiplex PCR; in TCRdb, only in-frame clones are kept and a portion is missing. There are 400,000 or so clones in the sample; 90% occur only once, and about 0.57% lies in the top ten. The sequencing input was PBMCs or T cells enriched from blood (not recorded which). Receptor source: a man between 18 and 35 years old who had recovered from COVID-19. Each CDR3 is given with its conserved first and last residue. The D gene is left open where the match is weak. The size entry is marked missing in some rows and otherwise reads once, few, many or a size class.

v_call: TRBV6-2/TRBV6-3
j_call: TRBJ2-3
d_call: TRBD2
clone_size: -
cdr3_aa: CASSYPTLAGVYTDTQYF
cdr3_nt: TGTGCCAGCAGTTACCCAACATTAGCGGGGGTTTACACAGATACGCAGTATTTT

v_call: TRBV5-1
j_call: TRBJ1-4
d_call: TRBD1
clone_size: -
cdr3_aa: CASSGGTAANEKLFF
cdr3_nt: TGCGCCAGCAGCGGGGGGACAGCGGCTAATGAAAAACTGTTTTTT

v_call: TRBV28
j_call: TRBJ1-5
d_call: -
clone_size: once
cdr3_aa: CASSQAQGRQGQPQHF
cdr3_nt: TGTGCCAGCAGTCAAGCCCAGGGCCGGCAAGGTCAGCCCCAGCATTTT

v_call: TRBV5-1
j_call: TRBJ2-1
d_call: -
clone_size: -
cdr3_aa: CASSLGLLEQFF
cdr3_nt: TGCGCCAGCAGCTTGGGTCTTCTGGAGCAGTTCTTC

v_call: TRBV27
j_call: TRBJ1-1
d_call: -
clone_size: -
cdr3_aa: CASSWVRQSEAFF
cdr3_nt: TGTGCCAGCAGTTGGGTCAGACAGAGTGAAGCTTTCTTT

v_call: TRBV27
j_call: TRBJ1-6
d_call: -
clone_size: -
cdr3_aa: CASSSIIGGPDSPLHF
cdr3_nt: TGTGCCAGCAGTTCCATAATAGGGGGTCCCGATTCACCCCTCCACTTT

v_call: TRBV5-4
j_call: TRBJ1-2
d_call: -
clone_size: -
cdr3_aa: CASSPPGSRIYGYTF
cdr3_nt: TGTGCCAGCAGCCCGCCCGGGAGTCGGATCTATGGCTACACCTTC

v_call: TRBV30
j_call: TRBJ2-1
d_call: TRBD2
clone_size: once
cdr3_aa: CAWSGRGRPNEQFF
cdr3_nt: TGTGCCTGGAGTGGCCGCGGGAGGCCCAATGAGCAGTTCTTC

v_call: TRBV13
j_call: TRBJ1-3
d_call: TRBD1
clone_size: -
cdr3_aa: CASSPRTGGEIYSGNTIYF
cdr3_nt: TGTGCCAGCAGCCCTAGGACAGGGGGCGAAATTTACTCTGGAAACACCATATATTTT

v_call: TRBV18
j_call: TRBJ1-6
d_call: -
clone_size: -
cdr3_aa: CASSLGPGVESPLHF
cdr3_nt: TGTGCCAGCTCACTGGGGCCAGGGGTGGAGTCACCCCTCCACTTT

v_call: TRBV19
j_call: TRBJ2-6
d_call: -
clone_size: once
cdr3_aa: CASSMGAGANVLTF
cdr3_nt: TGTGCCAGTAGTATGGGGGCCGGGGCCAACGTCCTGACTTTC

v_call: TRBV28
j_call: TRBJ2-7
d_call: -
clone_size: -
cdr3_aa: CASSPRAPYEQYF
cdr3_nt: TGTGCCAGCAGCCCCAGGGCCCCCTACGAGCAGTACTTC

v_call: TRBV5-4
j_call: TRBJ2-1
d_call: TRBD2
clone_size: -
cdr3_aa: CASSSGLAGVYNEQFF
cdr3_nt: TGTGCCAGCAGCTCGGGACTAGCGGGGGTATACAATGAGCAGTTCTTC

v_call: TRBV10-1
j_call: TRBJ2-1
d_call: TRBD2
clone_size: once
cdr3_aa: CASSARTSALSSYNEQFF
cdr3_nt: TGCGCCAGCAGTGCGCGGACTAGCGCCCTTTCGTCCTACAATGAGCAGTTCTTC

v_call: TRBV7-8
j_call: TRBJ1-6
d_call: TRBD1
clone_size: -
cdr3_aa: CASSFRRDRGISPLHF
cdr3_nt: TGTGCCAGCAGCTTCCGCCGGGACAGGGGGATTTCACCCCTCCACTTT

v_call: TRBV10-1
j_call: TRBJ2-3
d_call: -
clone_size: -
cdr3_aa: CASSESRHRTDTQYF
cdr3_nt: TGCGCCAGCAGTGAGTCTCGACACCGCACAGATACGCAGTATTTT

v_call: TRBV18
j_call: TRBJ1-1
d_call: -
clone_size: -
cdr3_aa: CASSPTKNTEAFF
cdr3_nt: TGTGCCAGCTCACCTACAAAGAACACTGAAGCTTTCTTT

v_call: TRBV18
j_call: TRBJ1-2
d_call: -
clone_size: -
cdr3_aa: CASSQTANGYTF
cdr3_nt: TGTGCCAGCTCACAGACAGCGAATGGCTACACCTTC

v_call: TRBV3-1/TRBV3-2
j_call: TRBJ2-7
d_call: -
clone_size: -
cdr3_aa: CASSQVTSFPYEQYF
cdr3_nt: TGTGCCAGCAGCCAAGTGACTAGTTTCCCCTACGAGCAGTACTTC

v_call: TRBV9
j_call: TRBJ2-7
d_call: -
clone_size: -
cdr3_aa: CASSVAGGSSYEQYF
cdr3_nt: TGTGCCAGCAGCGTAGCCGGCGGTAGCTCCTACGAGCAGTACTTC

v_call: TRBV7-2
j_call: TRBJ1-5
d_call: -
clone_size: -
cdr3_aa: CASSLVSVAYSNQPQHF
cdr3_nt: TGTGCCAGCAGCTTAGTGTCGGTAGCCTATAGCAATCAGCCCCAGCATTTT